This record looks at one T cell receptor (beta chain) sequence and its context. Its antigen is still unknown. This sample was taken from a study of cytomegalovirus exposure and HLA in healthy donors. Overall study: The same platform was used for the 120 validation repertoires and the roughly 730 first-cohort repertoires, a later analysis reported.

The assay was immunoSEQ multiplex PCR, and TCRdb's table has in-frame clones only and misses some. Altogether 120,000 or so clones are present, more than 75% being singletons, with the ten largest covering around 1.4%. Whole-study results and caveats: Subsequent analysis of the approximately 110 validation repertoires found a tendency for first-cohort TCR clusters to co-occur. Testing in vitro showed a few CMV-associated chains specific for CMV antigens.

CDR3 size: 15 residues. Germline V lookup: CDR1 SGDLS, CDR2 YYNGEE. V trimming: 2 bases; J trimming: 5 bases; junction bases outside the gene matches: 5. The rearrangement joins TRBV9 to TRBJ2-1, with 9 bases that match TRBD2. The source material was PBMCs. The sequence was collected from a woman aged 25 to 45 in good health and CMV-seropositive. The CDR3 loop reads CASSVGGGADNEQFF. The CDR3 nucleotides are TGTGCCAGCAGCGTCGGCGGGGGGGCCGACAATGAGCAGTTCTTC.